This TCR beta chain was sequenced for a study of OX40 agonist ivuxolimab in advanced cancers. Turning to the overall study: Ivuxolimab, which targeted the costimulatory receptor OX40 (CD134), was an agonistic, fully human IgG2 monoclonal antibody. Intravenous ivuxolimab was administered to patients every 2 weeks at six dose levels: 0.01, 0.1, 0.3, 1.5, 3 and 10 mg/kg. Among the roughly 52 dose-escalation patients, 19 had hepatocellular carcinoma, 15 or so melanoma, 9 renal cell carcinoma and 9 head and neck cancer. In the dose-escalation cohort, roughly four fifths of patients were male, and the mean age was approximately 60 years, with a range of roughly 20 to 80. Prior anti-PD-1, anti-PD-L1 or anti-CTLA-4 therapy was permitted, and approximately 41% of dose-escalation patients had received checkpoint inhibitors. Three dose-escalation patients achieved partial responses, one with hepatocellular carcinoma and two with cutaneous melanoma. Peripheral TCRbeta sequencing aimed to test whether ivuxolimab altered TCR sequence diversity and caused clonal T-cell expansion. The paper describes the monotherapy dose-escalation part (N of about 52 patients) of the phase I trial of ivuxolimab.

Sequences MDHEN (CDR1) and SYDVKM (CDR2) are obtained from the germline V gene. V drops 5 bases and J drops 6 bases, leaving 7 bases in between. There are 12 amino acids in the CDR3, from cysteine to phenylalanine inclusive. Left in the record is the CDR3 DNA by itself, 36 bases read in frame from the first base. The investigation overall reported the following: Antigen specificity was not determined for the clonally expanded peripheral T cells. After ivuxolimab, expanded clones were on average more numerous among CD8+ T cells than among CD4+ T cells. In the 0.1-3.0 mg/kg groups, partial responders were among the patients with the lowest normalized peripheral clonal expansion, particularly in CD8+ T cells. Low levels of normalized T-cell clonal expansion were also seen in some patients who did not respond. At doses of 0.1 to 3.0 mg/kg, clonal expansion of both CD4+ and CD8+ T cells in blood was seen between baseline and week 6.

Patients with autoimmune disease history or receiving systemic immunosuppression were excluded from the trial. Peripheral blood for TCR sequencing was drawn from every dose cohort at baseline, at cycle 4 day 1 and at cycle 7 day 1. Samples came from an open-label, multicenter, first-in-human phase I dose-escalation trial of ivuxolimab. Adults with locally advanced or metastatic melanoma, renal cell, hepatocellular, or head and neck squamous cell carcinoma were enrolled in the trial. Before TCR sequencing, CD4+ T cells and CD8+ T cells were sorted from peripheral blood as separate populations. To sequence the TCRbeta CDR3 region, genomic DNA was isolated from the sorted cells. The immunoSEQ Assay was used to sequence the TCRbeta CDR3 regions. TCRdb limited this immuneACCESS table to in-frame rearrangements with V and J called. A share of clones is missing; checked studies link under half to unresolved V genes, and the rest is unexplained. This sample is represented by 34,000 or so clones; 85% to 95% of them were singletons. The ten largest clones represent approximately 4.8% of the sample.

With regard to this clone: Its binding antigen is unknown. No base qualities exist here, and no much larger clone lies one base off it.

Recombination joined TRBV28 with TRBJ1-4, with the D segment identity uncertain. The TCR was taken from an adult with an advanced solid tumor such as melanoma, head and neck, liver or kidney cancer. The source material was CD4+ or CD8+ T cells sorted from blood, sampled in a trial of the OX40 agonist ivuxolimab. The nucleotide sequence reads as follows: TGTGCCAGCAGTCCCGACCATGAAAAACTGTTTTTT. Translated, this is CASSPDHEKLFF.